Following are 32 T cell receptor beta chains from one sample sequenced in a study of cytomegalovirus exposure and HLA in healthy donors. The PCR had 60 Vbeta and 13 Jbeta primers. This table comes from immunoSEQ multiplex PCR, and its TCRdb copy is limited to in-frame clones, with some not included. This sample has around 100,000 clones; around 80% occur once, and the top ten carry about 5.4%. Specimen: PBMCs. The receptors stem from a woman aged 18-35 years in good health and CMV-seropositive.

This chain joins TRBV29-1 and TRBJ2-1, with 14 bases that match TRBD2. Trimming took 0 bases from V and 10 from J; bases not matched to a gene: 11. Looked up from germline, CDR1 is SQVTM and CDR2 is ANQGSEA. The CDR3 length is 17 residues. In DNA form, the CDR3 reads TGCAGCGTTGAAGATACTACCGGGACTAGCGGGAGTTGGGAGCAGTTCTTC. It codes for CSVEDTTGTSGSWEQFF.

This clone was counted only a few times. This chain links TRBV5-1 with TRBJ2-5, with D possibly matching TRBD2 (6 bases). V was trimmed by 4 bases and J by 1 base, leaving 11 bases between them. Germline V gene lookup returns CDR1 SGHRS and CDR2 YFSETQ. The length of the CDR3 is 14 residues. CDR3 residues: CASSIRDSQETQYF. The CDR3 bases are TGCGCCAGCAGCATCCGGGACTCCCAAGAGACCCAGTACTTC.

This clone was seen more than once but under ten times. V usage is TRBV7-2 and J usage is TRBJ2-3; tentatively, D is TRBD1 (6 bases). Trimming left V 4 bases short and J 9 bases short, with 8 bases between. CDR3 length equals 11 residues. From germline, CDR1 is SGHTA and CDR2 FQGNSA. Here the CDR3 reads CASSSTGTQYF. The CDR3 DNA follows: TGTGCCAGCAGCTCTACAGGGACGCAGTATTTT.

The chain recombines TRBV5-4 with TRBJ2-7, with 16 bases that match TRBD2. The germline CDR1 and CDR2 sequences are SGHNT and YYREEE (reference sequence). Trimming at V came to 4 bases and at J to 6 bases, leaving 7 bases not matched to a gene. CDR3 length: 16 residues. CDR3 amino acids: CASSPKGLAGGAEQYF. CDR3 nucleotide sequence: TGTGCCAGCAGCCCCAAGGGACTAGCGGGAGGGGCCGAGCAGTACTTC.

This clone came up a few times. CDR3 coding DNA: TGTGCCAGCAGCCTAAACAGGGGCGCCTACGAGCAGTACTTC. Translating it yields CASSLNRGAYEQYF. The rearrangement uses TRBV11-2 and TRBJ2-7, with 7 bases aligning to TRBD1. The CDR3 covers 14 residues. Germline V gives CDR1 SGHAT, CDR2 FQNNGV. The junction had 6 bases not matched to a gene; V was cut back by 5 bases and J by 2 bases.

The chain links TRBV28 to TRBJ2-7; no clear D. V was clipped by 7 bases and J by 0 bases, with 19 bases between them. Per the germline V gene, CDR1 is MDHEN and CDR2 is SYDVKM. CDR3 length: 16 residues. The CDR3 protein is CASTPESLVGSYEQYF. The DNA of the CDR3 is TGTGCCAGCACCCCCGAAAGCCTCGTCGGCTCCTACGAGCAGTACTTC. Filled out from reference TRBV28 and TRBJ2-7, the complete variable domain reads DVKVTQSSRYLVKRTGEKVFLECVQDMDHENMFWYRQDPGLGLRLIYFSYDVKMKEKGDIPEGYSVSREKKERFSLILESASTNQTSMYLCASTPESLVGSYEQYFGPGTRLTVT.

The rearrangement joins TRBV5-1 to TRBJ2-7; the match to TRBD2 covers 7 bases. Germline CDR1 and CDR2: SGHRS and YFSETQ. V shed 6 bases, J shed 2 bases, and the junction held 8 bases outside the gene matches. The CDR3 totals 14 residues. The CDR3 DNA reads TGCGCCAGCACCGCTTGGGCGGGAGCCTACGAGCAGTACTTC. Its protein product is CASTAWAGAYEQYF. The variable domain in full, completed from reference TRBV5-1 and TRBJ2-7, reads KAGVTQTPRYLIKTRGQQVTLSCSPISGHRSVSWYQQTPGQGLQFLFEYFSETQRNKGNFPGRFSGRQFSNSRSEMNVSTLELGDSALYLCASTAWAGAYEQYFGPGTRLTVT.

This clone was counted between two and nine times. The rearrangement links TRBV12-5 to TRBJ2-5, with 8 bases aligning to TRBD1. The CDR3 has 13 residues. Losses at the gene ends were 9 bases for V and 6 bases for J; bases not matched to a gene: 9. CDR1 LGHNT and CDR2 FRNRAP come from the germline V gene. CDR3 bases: TGTGCTAGCAAGACAGGGGATAGGAAGACCCAGTACTTC. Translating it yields CASKTGDRKTQYF.

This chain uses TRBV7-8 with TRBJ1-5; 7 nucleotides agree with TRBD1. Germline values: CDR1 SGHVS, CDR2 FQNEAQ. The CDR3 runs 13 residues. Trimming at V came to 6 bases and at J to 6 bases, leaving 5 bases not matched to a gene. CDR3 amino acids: CASSPGGIQPQHF. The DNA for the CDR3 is TGTGCCAGCAGTCCAGGGGGTATTCAGCCCCAGCATTTT.

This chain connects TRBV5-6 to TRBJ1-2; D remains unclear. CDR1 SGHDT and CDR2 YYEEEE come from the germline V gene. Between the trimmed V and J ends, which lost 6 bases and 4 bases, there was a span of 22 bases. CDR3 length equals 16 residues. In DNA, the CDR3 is TGTGCCAGCACCTCTTCGGCAGCCCTCGGGGTCTATGGCTACACCTTC. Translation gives CASTSSAALGVYGYTF.

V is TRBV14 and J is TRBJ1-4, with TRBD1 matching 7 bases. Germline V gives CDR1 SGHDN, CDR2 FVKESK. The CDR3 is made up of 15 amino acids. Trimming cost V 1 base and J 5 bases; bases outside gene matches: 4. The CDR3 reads CASSQGGQRNEKLFF. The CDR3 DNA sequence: TGTGCCAGCAGCCAAGGGGGACAGAGGAATGAAAAACTGTTTTTT.

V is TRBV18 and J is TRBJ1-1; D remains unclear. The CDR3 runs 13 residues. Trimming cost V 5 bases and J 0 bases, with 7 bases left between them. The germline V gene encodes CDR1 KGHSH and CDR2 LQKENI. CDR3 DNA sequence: TGTGCCAGCTCAAACGACTTGAACACTGAAGCTTTCTTT. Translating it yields CASSNDLNTEAFF.

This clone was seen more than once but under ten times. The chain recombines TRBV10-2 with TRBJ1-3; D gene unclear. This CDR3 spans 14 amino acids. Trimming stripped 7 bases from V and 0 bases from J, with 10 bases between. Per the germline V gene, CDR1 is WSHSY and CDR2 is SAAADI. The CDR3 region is CASMSISSGNTIYF. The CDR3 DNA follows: TGCGCCAGCATGAGTATAAGCTCTGGAAACACCATATATTTT.

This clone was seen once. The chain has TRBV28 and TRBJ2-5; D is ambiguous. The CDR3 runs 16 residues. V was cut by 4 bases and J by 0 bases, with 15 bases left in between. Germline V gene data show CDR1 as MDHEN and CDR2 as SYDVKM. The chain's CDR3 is CASSSPWRGYQETQYF. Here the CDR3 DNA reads TGTGCCAGCAGTTCCCCCTGGCGCGGATACCAAGAGACCCAGTACTTC.

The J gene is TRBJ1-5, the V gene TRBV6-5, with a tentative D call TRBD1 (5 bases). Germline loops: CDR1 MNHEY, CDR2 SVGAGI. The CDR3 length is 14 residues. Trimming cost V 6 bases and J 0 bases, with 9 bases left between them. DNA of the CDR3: TGTGCCAGCAGGAGCGACAGTAGCAATCAGCCCCAGCATTTT. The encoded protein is CASRSDSSNQPQHF.

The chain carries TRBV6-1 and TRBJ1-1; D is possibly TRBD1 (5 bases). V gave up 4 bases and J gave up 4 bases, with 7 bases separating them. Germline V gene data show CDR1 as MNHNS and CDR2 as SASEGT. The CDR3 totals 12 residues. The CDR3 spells CASSVRVTEAFF. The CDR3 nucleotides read TGTGCCAGCAGTGTCAGGGTCACTGAAGCTTTCTTT.

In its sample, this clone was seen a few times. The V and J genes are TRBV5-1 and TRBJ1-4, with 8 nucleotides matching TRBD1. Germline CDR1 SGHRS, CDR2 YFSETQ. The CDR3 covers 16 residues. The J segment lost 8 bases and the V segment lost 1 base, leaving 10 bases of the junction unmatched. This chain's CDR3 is CASSLMPGQGEEKLFF. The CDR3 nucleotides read TGCGCCAGCAGCTTGATGCCTGGACAGGGTGAGGAAAAACTGTTTTTT.

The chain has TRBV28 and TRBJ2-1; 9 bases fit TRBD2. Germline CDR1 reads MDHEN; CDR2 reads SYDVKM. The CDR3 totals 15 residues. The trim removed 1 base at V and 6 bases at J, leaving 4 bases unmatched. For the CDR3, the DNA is TGTGCCAGCAGTTTATTAGCGGGAGCCAGCAATGAGCAGTTCTTC. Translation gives CASSLLAGASNEQFF.

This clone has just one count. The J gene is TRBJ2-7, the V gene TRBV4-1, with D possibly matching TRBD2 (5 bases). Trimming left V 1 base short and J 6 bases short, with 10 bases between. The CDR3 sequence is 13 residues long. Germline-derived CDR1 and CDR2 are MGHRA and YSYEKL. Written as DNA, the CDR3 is TGCGCCAGCAGCCAAGTGCTGGGAGCCGAGCAGTACTTC. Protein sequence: CASSQVLGAEQYF.

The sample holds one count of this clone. The CDR3 loop reads CASRGGGTDTQYF. For the CDR3, the DNA is TGTGCCAGTCGAGGGGGGGGCACAGATACGCAGTATTTT. The chain recombines TRBV6-1 with TRBJ2-3, with D perhaps matching TRBD2 (7 bases). This CDR3 spans 13 amino acids. CDR1 and CDR2 (germline): MNHNS, SASEGT. V lost 9 bases, J lost 1 base, and 11 bases lay in between.

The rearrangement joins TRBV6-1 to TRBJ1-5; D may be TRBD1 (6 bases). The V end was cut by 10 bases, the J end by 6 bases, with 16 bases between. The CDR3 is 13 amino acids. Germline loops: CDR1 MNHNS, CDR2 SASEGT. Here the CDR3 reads CAITRDTAQPQHF. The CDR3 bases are TGTGCCATCACTCGGGACACGGCTCAGCCCCAGCATTTT.

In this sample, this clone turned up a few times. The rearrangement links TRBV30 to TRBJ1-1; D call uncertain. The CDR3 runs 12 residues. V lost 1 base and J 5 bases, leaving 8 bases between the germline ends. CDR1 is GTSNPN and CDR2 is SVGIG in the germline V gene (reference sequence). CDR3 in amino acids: CAWSEGRTEAFF. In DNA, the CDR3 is TGTGCCTGGAGTGAAGGGAGGACTGAAGCTTTCTTT. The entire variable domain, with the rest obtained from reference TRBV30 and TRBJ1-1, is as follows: SQTIHQWPATLVQPVGSPLSLECTVEGTSNPNLYWYRQAAGRGLQLLFYSVGIGQISSEVPQNLSASRPQDRQFILSSKKLLLSDSGFYLCAWSEGRTEAFFGQGTRLTVV.

CDR3 amino acids: CASRNGGQGIEQYF. The CDR3 region has the DNA TGTGCCAGCAGAAACGGGGGACAGGGGATCGAGCAGTACTTC. The V and J genes are TRBV28 and TRBJ2-7; 10 bases are shared with TRBD1. The CDR3 sequence is 14 residues long. Looked up from germline, CDR1 is MDHEN and CDR2 is SYDVKM. Trimming took 6 bases from V and 6 from J; bases not matched to a gene: 8.

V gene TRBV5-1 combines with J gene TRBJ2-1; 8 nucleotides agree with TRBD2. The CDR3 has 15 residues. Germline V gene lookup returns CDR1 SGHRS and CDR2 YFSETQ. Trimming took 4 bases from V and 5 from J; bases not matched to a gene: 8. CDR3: CASSIPLAGHNEQFF. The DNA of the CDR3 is TGCGCCAGCAGCATCCCCCTAGCGGGTCACAATGAGCAGTTCTTC.

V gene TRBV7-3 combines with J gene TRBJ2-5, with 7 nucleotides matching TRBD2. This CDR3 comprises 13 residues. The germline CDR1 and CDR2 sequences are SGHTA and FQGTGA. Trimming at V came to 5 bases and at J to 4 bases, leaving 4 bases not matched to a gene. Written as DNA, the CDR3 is TGTGCCAGCAGCCCAATAGCGGGAGAGACCCAGTACTTC. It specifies CASSPIAGETQYF.

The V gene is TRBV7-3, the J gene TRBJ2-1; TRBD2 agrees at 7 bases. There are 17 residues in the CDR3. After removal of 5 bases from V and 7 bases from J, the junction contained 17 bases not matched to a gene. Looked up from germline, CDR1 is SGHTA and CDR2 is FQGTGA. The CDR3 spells CASSTQGSAGAHNEQFF. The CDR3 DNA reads TGTGCCAGCAGCACACAAGGCTCTGCGGGAGCCCATAATGAGCAGTTCTTC. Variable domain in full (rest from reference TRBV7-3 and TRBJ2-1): GAGVSQTPSNKVTEKGKYVELRCDPISGHTALYWYRQSLGQGPEFLIYFQGTGAADDSGLPNDRFFAVRPEGSVSTLKIQRTERGDSAVYLCASSTQGSAGAHNEQFFGPGTRLTVL.

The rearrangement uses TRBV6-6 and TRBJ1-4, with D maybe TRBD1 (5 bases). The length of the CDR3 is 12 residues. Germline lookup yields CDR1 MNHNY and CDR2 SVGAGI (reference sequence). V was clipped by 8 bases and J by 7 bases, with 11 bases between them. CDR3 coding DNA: TGTGCCAGCGGGGGGAAGGGTGAAAAACTGTTTTTT. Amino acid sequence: CASGGKGEKLFF.

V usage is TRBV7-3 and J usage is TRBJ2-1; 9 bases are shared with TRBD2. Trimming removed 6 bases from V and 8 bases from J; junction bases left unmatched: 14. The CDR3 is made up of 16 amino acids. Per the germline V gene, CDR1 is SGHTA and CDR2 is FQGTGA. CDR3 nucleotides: TGTGCCAGCAGTTCAGGCCGTAGCGGGAGAGGAGATGAGCAGTTCTTC. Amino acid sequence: CASSSGRSGRGDEQFF.

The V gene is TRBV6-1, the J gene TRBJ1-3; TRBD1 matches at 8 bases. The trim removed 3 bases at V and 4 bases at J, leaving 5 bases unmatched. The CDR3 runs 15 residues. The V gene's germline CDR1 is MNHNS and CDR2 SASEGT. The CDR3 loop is CASSDDRGPGNTIYF. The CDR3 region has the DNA TGTGCCAGCAGTGACGACAGGGGCCCCGGAAACACCATATATTTT.

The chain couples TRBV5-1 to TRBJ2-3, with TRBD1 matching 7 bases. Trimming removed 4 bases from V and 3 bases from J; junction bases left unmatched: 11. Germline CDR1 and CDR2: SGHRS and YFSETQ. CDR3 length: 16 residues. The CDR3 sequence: CASSREPGQPTDTQYF. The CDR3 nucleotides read TGCGCCAGCAGCCGGGAACCGGGACAGCCAACAGATACGCAGTATTTT.

CDR3 coding DNA: TGTGCCACAGGGACAGGGGTGGGCATTCAGTACTTC. The encoded protein is CATGTGVGIQYF. This chain links TRBV19 with TRBJ2-4; 10 bases are a match to TRBD1. Germline CDR1 reads LNHDA; CDR2 reads SQIVND (reference sequence). V lost 10 bases to trimming and J lost 9 bases; unmatched junction nucleotides: 6. The CDR3 has 12 amino acids.

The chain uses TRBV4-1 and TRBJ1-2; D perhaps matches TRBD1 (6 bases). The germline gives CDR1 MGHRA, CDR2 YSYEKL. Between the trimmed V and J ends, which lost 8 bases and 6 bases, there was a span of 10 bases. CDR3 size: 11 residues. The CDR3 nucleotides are TGCGCCAGCGGTCAGGGGAATGGCTACACCTTC. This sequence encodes CASGQGNGYTF.